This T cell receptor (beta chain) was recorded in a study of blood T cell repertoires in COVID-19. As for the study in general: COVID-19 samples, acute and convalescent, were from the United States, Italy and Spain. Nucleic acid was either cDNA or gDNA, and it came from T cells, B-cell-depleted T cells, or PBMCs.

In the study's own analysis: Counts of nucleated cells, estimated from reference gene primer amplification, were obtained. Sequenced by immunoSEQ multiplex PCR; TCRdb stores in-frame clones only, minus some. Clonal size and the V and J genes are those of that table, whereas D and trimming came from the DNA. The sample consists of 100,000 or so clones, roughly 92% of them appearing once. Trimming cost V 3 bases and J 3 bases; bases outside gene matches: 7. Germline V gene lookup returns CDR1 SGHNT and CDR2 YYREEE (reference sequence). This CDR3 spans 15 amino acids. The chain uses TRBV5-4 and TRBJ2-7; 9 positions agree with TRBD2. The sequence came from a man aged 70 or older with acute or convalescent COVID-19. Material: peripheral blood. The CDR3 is CASSSGGTSSYEQYF. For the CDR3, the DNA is TGTGCCAGCAGCTCTGGGGGGACTAGCAGCTACGAGCAGTACTTC.